This T cell receptor beta chain was retrieved from a study of T cells after yellow fever vaccination (dated by TCRdb to about 2019). At the level of the whole study: Libraries from fractions with low cell numbers were prepared with the SMART-Seq v4 Ultra Low Input RNA kit. Bulk PBMC replicates and cell subsets were isolated from blood drawn at multiple timepoints before and after both primary and secondary immunization. To follow T-cell clones before and after both primary and booster YFV17D yellow fever vaccination, bulk TCR alpha and beta repertoires underwent longitudinal sequencing. The cohort comprised two healthy male donors, one aged 18 to 29 and one aged 30 to 40 years.

The CDR3 goes from the cysteine to the phenylalanine over 15 residues. Just the 45-base CDR3 DNA is kept, in frame starting at base 1. V is pared back by 0 bases and J by 4 bases, with 13 bases lying between the germline termini. CDR1 SGHKS and CDR2 YYEKEE are derived from the germline V gene (reference sequence). What the research found in general, with its limitations: Compared with the primary T-cell response, the secondary T-cell response was faster but weaker, reaching its peak on day 5 rather than on day 15. After the booster, most clones that had expanded after primary vaccination were detected again (approximately 97% of CD4 and roughly 86% of CD8), suggesting broad maintenance of memory. Computational filtering was required because FACS-sorted repertoires could contain abundant contaminating clonotypes from the bulk population. The study included only two donors, which limits how far the findings can be generalized. A small fraction of clonotypes showed up in both the CD4 and CD8 compartments, probably as a result of convergent recombination.

This specimen's treatment or condition label, per the study, means: live attenuated yellow fever vaccine strain. At each blood-draw timepoint, two biological replicates of bulk PBMCs were obtained. PBMCs were isolated from peripheral blood using a standard Ficoll-Paque protocol. TriZol was used to extract RNA from bulk PBMCs, from CD4 and CD8 fractions, and from dextramer-positive and dextramer-negative fractions. Sequencing took place on an Illumina NovaSeq 6000. Synthesis of TCR cDNA relied on 5'RACE template switching, a step that introduced a universal primer site along with unique molecular identifiers. Priming of cDNA synthesis was performed from both the TCR alpha and TCR beta constant segments. Library amplification involved two PCR steps, and the second step added sample barcodes and sequencing adapters. Sequencing of the libraries was done on either Illumina HiSeq 2500 (2x100 bp) or NovaSeq (2x150 bp). The paper's data handling went like this. Reads were demultiplexed and collapsed into UMI consensus sequences with MIGEC, and V(D)J alignment was performed with MiXCR. Clonotypes responding to the vaccine were identified with edgeR on replicate PBMC samples, with the criteria of FDR below 0.01 and a log2 fold change above 5 up to day 15. Each bulk clonotype received a CD4 or CD8 identity based on whether the sequenced CD4 or CD8 repertoire contained that clonotype at higher abundance. TCRdb passed the public sequencing reads through fastp at Q25 and MiXCR, retaining productive beta sequences. Rows merge per CDR3 protein into single entries with the most common DNA and genes. The V and J calls here are based on TCRdb, not the publication. Present in this sample are some 340,000 distinct CDR3 sequences, 4.1% of which were seen just once. 20% to 25% of the sample goes to the ten largest clones.

This clonotype has just a few counts. Which antigen it targets is not known. Base qualities are not provided; no much larger clone lies one nucleotide away. The sequence derives from a man aged 18 to 30 who received the YFV17D yellow fever vaccine. The sequence links TRBV5-5 to TRBJ1-1, and the D gene may be TRBD1, 6 bases matching. The sample in question was PBMCs, obtained 5 days after the yellow fever booster vaccination. The nucleotide sequence is given as TGTGCCAGCAGCTTGGCCCGGGGGGCCAGCACTGAAGCTTTCTTT. This encodes CASSLARGASTEAFF.